This T cell receptor beta chain was sequenced during a study of blood T cell repertoires in COVID-19. Looking at the study overall: Samples of COVID-19 (acute and convalescent) were obtained from the United States, Italy and Spain. Sources were T cells, B-cell-depleted T cells, or PBMCs; the material itself was cDNA or gDNA.

V was clipped by 5 bases and J by 3 bases; unmatched bases: 9. The CDR3 runs to 16 residues. The germline V gene has CDR1 SEHNR and CDR2 FQNEAQ (reference sequence). Original handling: Researchers report that nucleated cell counts were estimated from reference gene primer amplification. The method was immunoSEQ multiplex PCR; TCRdb's version includes in-frame clones alone and lacks a portion of them. The V and J calls and clone size come from that table; D and trimming were worked out from the DNA. This table holds approximately 82,000 clones, around 88% found once. Source material: peripheral blood. The origin of this receptor is a woman in her sixties or seventies with acute or convalescent COVID-19. This sequence joins TRBV7-9 and TRBJ2-5; 10 bases match TRBD1. CDR3 DNA sequence: TGTGCCAGCAGCCTGTTGACAGGGGGCATCAAAGAGACCCAGTACTTC. Its translation: CASSLLTGGIKETQYF. The variable domain in full, completed from reference TRBV7-9 and TRBJ2-5, reads DTGVSQNPRHKITKRGQNVTFRCDPISEHNRLYWYRQTLGQGPEFLTYFQNEAQLEKSRLLSDRFSAERPKGSFSTLEIQRTEQGDSAMYLCASSLLTGGIKETQYFGPGTRLLVL.